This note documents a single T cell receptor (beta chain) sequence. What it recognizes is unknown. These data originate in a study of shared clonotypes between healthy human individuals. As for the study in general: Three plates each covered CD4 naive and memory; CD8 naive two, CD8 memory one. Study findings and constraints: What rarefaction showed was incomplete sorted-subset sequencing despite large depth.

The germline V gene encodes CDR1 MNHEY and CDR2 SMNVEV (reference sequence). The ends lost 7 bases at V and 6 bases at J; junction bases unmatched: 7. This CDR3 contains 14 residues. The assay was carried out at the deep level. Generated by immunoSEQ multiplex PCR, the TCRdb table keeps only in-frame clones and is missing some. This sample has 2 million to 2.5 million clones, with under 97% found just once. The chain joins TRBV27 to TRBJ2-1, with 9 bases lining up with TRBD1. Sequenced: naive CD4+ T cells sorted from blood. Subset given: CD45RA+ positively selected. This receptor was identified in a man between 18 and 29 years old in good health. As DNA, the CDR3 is TGTGCCAGCAAAGGGGACAGGGCACCCAATGAGCAGTTCTTC. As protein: CASKGDRAPNEQFF.